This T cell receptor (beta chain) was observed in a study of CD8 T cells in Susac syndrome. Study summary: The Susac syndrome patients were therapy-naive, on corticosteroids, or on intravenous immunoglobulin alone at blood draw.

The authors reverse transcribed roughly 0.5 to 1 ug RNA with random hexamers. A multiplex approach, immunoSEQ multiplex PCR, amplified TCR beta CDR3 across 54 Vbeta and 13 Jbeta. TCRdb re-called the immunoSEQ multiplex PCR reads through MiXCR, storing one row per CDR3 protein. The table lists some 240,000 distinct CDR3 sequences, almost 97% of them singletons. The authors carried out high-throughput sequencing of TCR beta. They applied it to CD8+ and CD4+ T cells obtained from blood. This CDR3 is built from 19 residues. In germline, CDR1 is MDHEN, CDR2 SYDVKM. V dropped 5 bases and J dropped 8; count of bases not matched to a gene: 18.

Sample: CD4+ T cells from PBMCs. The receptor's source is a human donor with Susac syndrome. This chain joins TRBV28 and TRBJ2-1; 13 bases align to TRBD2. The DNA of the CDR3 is TGTGCCAGCAGTATTAGCCGGGACCGGGGACTAGCGGGAAGATATGAGCAGTTCTTC. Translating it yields CASSISRDRGLAGRYEQFF.